This TCR beta chain was observed in a study of regulatory T cells in long-lasting Graves disease. Time point reported: newly diagnosed GD, antithyroid drugs for less than 3 months. Extracted RNA from PBMCs served as the source of the TCR library. The CDR3 is 14 amino acids. Trimming stripped 5 bases from V and 0 bases from J, with 11 bases between. Germline lookup yields CDR1 LNHDA and CDR2 SQIVND (reference sequence). Study results and limitations: Persistent patients had a count of shared public clonotypes (2,741) that exceeded that of new patients (about 970). Persistent disease was associated with favored TRBV28 usage and with favored use of TRBJ1-2 and TRBJ2-5. Study of thyroid tissue was not done, with only peripheral blood studied.

Relying on iRepertoire HTBI primers and Arm-PCR of CDR3 regions, the team built TCR beta libraries. TCRdb passed the multiplex PCR reads through MiXCR, listing each CDR3 protein once. The table shows about 560,000 distinct CDR3 sequences, with 15% to 20% occurring only once. There are a few counts of this clonotype. Antigen unknown. These data were likewise used in another study, on T cells in Graves' hyperthyroidism and ophthalmopathy. This second study notes: Patients showing uncontrolled infection, other autoimmune disease, pregnancy or lactation were ineligible.

The rearrangement uses TRBV19 and TRBJ2-7; D gene unclear. The clonotype was recovered from a man younger than 35 with Graves disease. The sample in question was peripheral blood mononuclear cells (PBMCs), obtained at new diagnosis, from a patient treated with antithyroid drugs. The CDR3 region has the DNA TGTGCCAGTAGTGAACAGAAAGCCTCCTACGAGCAGTACTTC. This gives the protein CASSEQKASYEQYF.